The following is a TCR beta chain sequence with its context. The CDR3 length is 13 residues. Per the germline V gene, CDR1 is KGHDR and CDR2 is SFDVKD. V gave up 9 bases and J gave up 0 bases, with 9 bases separating them. The data derive from a study of blood T cell repertoires in COVID-19. Study in general: Acute-phase and convalescent COVID-19 samples originated in the United States, Italy and Spain.

Sequencing used immunoSEQ multiplex PCR; TCRdb keeps in-frame clones, though not all of them. Of about 160,000 clones in the sample, roughly 87% were seen once. Participants were aged about 18 to 100 years from about two dozen US areas. Self-reported history from a screening survey and questionnaire set each donor's cohort. The sequenced sample consisted of PBMCs or T cells enriched from blood (not recorded which). V is TRBV24-1 and J is TRBJ2-3; D perhaps matches TRBD2 (5 bases). This clonotype originated in a woman in her forties or fifties who had recovered from COVID-19. This chain's CDR3 is CATSGTSTDTQYF. CDR3 nucleotides: TGTGCCACCTCGGGAACTAGCACAGATACGCAGTATTTT.